Sequencing of this T cell receptor (beta chain) was carried out in a study of OX40 agonist ivuxolimab in advanced cancers. To note about this clone: Its antigen remains unknown.

Study-level points and caveats: Fewer expanded clones were found on average in CD4+ than in CD8+ T cells. At 0.1 to 3.0 mg/kg and by week 6, CD4+ and CD8+ T cells in the blood had expanded clonally.

Anyone with autoimmune disease history or systemic immunosuppression was excluded. Only in-frame clones appear in the TCRdb table, and some are missing; sequencing was by immunoSEQ multiplex PCR. The top ten hold 2% of the sample, which has over 65,000 clones, around 85% seen once. V lost 5 bases, J lost 6 bases, and 16 bases lay in between. The CDR3 contains 14 residues. Germline V lookup: CDR1 MNHNS, CDR2 SASEGT. The chain carries TRBV6-1 and TRBJ1-1; the D gene is possibly TRBD1 (6 bases). The clonotype comes from an adult with an advanced solid tumor such as melanoma, head and neck, liver or kidney cancer. The source was CD4+ or CD8+ T cells sorted from blood, collected in a trial of the OX40 agonist ivuxolimab. The CDR3 nucleotides are TGTGCCAGCAGTCCGGGACATTGGGGGCCTGAAGCTTTCTTT. It translates to CASSPGHWGPEAFF.